This entry concerns a single T cell receptor beta chain. Its antigen is still unknown. Sequencing used immunoSEQ multiplex PCR; TCRdb keeps in-frame clones, though not all of them. The sample contains tens of thousands of clones, about four fifths of which appear only once. This sample stems from a study of vaccination effects on CD4 cells after COVID-19. The CDR3 contains 15 residues. The germline V gene has CDR1 SGHNT and CDR2 YYREEE (reference sequence). J lost 2 bases, V lost 2 bases, and 2 bases had no gene match. Before sequencing took place, the ViraFEST assay used viral peptide pools to expand antigen-specific CD4+ T cells. Isolation of CD4+ T cells took place after less than 12 days of culture. Having tested negative for nucleocapsid antibodies, the vaccine recipients showed no prior SARS-CoV-2 infection. Half of the medium was exchanged for IL-2 medium on both days 3 and 7.

The chain uses TRBV5-4 and TRBJ1-2; TRBD1 aligns across 11 bases. This TCR was recovered from a human donor who received a COVID-19 vaccine. The material sequenced was CD4+ T cells from PBMCs cultured with SARS-CoV-2 spike peptides, taken before COVID-19 vaccination. The CDR3 spells CASSLGTGGNYGYTF. The CDR3 nucleotides read TGTGCCAGCAGCTTAGGGACAGGGGGGAACTATGGCTACACCTTC.